This note documents a single T cell receptor beta chain sequence. The antigen remains unidentified. The CDR3 contains 14 residues. Trimming at V came to 4 bases and at J to 5 bases, leaving 7 bases not matched to a gene. Per the germline V gene, CDR1 is SGHDN and CDR2 is FVKESK. TCRdb keeps only in-frame clones here, not all; method: immunoSEQ multiplex PCR. The data contain about 12,000 clones, 74% of them singletons. This sample is drawn from a study of regulatory dendritic cells for organ transplantation. Study background: Regulatory dendritic cells were monocyte-derived, receiving vitamin D3 on days 0 and 4 and IL-10 on day 4. Dendritic cell cultures received LPS on day 6.

Allogeneic regulatory or mature dendritic cells were co-cultured for roughly five days with CFSE-labeled sorted T cells at 1:10. CD4+ or CD8+ T cells were sorted as naive CD45RA+ or memory CD45RO+. Whole-study findings and limits: Memory CD8+ clonal expansion seemed more limited with regulatory than mature dendritic cells.

Sequencing was done on a sample of naive CD4+ T cells from blood cultured with regulatory dendritic cells. Specified subset: CD45RA+ naive T cells. The rearrangement uses TRBV14 and TRBJ1-1, with TRBD1 matching 7 bases. This TCR derives from a human donor in good health. CDR3 region: CASSRTLQGTEAFF. The DNA for the CDR3 is TGTGCCAGCAGCCGGACACTACAGGGGACTGAAGCTTTCTTT.